This TCR beta chain appears in the sequencing data of a study of T cells in Graves' hyperthyroidism and ophthalmopathy. This clonotype was observed at least ten times. Its antigen is still unknown. One junction end disagrees with the germline gene, perhaps due to a read error. Study results and caveats: Among thyroid clonotypes expanded above 0.001, most also appeared in blood. Using 13 V-J features, a model discriminated ophthalmopathy from stable hyperthyroidism.

The CDR3 spans 15 residues. Germline V gene data show CDR1 as LGHDT and CDR2 as YNNKEL (reference sequence). No progression to ophthalmopathy during 18 months of follow-up defined stable disease. Researchers barred patients who had uncontrolled infection, other autoimmune disease, pregnancy or lactation. Amplification of TCR beta CDR3 regions used RNA as the template. TCR CDR3 regions were first amplified by RT-PCR with HTBI primers. From the multiplex PCR reads, TCRdb called clonotypes with MiXCR, one entry per CDR3 protein. The top ten clones hold 11% of a sample with roughly 380,000 distinct CDR3 sequences, approximately 15% of them seen once.

What was sequenced was blood. The clonotype originates from a woman in her sixties with Graves' hyperthyroidism. V gene TRBV3-1 combines with J gene TRBJ2-7; 7 bases are a match to TRBD1. CDR3 sequence: CASSQSLGQSYGQYF. For the CDR3, the DNA is TGTGCCAGCAGCCAAAGCCTGGGACAGTCCTACGGGCAGTACTTC.